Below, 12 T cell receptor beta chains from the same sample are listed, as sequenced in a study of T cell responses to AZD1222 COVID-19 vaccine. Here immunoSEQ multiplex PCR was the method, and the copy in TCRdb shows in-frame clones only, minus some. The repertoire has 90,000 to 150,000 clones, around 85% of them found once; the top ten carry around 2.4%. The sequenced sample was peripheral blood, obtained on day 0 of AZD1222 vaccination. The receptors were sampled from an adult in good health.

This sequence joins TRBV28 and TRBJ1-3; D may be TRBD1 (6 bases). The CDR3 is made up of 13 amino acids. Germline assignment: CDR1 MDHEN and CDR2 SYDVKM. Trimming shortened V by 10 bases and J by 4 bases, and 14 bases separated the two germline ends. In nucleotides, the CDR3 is TGTGCCACCCTGACAGGAGCAGGAAACACCATATATTTT. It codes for CATLTGAGNTIYF.

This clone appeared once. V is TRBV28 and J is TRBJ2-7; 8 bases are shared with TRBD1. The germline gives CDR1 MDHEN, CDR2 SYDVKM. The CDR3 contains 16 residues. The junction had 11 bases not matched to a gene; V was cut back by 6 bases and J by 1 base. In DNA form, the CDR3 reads TGTGCCAGCAGCCCATGGACAGGGCCGATGTCCTACGAGCAGTACTTC. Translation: CASSPWTGPMSYEQYF.

The CDR3 DNA is TGCGCCAGCAGCTTGGAAACTAACCCTTTTGGAAACACCATATATTTT. It encodes CASSLETNPFGNTIYF. The chain recombines TRBV5-1 with TRBJ1-3, with D unclear. V lost 0 bases, J lost 3 bases, and 13 bases lay in between. The CDR3 contains 16 residues. Per the germline V gene, CDR1 is SGHRS and CDR2 is YFSETQ.

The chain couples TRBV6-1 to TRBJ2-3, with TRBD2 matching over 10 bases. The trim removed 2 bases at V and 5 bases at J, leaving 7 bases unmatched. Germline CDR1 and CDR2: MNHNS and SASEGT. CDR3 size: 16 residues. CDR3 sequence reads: CASSERLAGDVDTQYF. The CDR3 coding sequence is TGTGCCAGCAGTGAACGGCTAGCGGGAGATGTAGATACGCAGTATTTT.

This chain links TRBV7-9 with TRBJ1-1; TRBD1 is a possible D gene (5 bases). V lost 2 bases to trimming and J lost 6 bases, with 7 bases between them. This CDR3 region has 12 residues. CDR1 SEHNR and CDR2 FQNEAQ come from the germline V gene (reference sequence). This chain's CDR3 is CASSLQGAEAFF. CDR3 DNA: TGTGCCAGCAGCTTACAGGGTGCTGAAGCTTTCTTT. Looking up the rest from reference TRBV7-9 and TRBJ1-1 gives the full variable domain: DTGVSQNPRHKITKRGQNVTFRCDPISEHNRLYWYRQTLGQGPEFLTYFQNEAQLEKSRLLSDRFSAERPKGSFSTLEIQRTEQGDSAMYLCASSLQGAEAFFGQGTRLTVV.

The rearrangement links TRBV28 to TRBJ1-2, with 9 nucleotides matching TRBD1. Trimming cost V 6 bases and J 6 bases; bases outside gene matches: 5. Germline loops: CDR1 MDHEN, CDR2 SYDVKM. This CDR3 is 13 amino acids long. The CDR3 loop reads CASRGTGSDGYTF. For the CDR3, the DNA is TGTGCCAGCAGAGGGACAGGGTCGGATGGCTACACCTTC.

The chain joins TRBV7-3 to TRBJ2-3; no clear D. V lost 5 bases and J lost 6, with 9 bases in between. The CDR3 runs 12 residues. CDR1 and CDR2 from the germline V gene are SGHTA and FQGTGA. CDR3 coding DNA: TGTGCCAGCAGCCATGCCACGGATACGCAGTATTTT. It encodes CASSHATDTQYF.

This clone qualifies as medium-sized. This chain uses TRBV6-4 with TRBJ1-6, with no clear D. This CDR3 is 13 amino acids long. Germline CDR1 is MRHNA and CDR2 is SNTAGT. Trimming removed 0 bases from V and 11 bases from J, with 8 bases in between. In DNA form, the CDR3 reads TGTGCCAGCAGTGACTCTCGGGATACACCCCTCCACTTT. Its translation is CASSDSRDTPLHF.

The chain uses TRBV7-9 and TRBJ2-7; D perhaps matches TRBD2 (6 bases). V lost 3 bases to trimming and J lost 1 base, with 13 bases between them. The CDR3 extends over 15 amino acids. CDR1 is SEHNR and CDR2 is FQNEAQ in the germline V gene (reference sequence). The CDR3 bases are TGTGCCAGCAGCTTGGCGGGGAGAAGGTCCTACGAGCAGTACTTC. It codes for CASSLAGRRSYEQYF.

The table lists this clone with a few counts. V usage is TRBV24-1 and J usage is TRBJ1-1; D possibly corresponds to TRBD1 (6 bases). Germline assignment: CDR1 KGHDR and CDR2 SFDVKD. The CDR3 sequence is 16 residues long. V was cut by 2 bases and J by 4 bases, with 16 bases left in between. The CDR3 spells CATSDSIGGGLTEAFF. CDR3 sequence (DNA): TGTGCCACCAGTGATTCCATTGGGGGGGGGCTCACTGAAGCTTTCTTT.

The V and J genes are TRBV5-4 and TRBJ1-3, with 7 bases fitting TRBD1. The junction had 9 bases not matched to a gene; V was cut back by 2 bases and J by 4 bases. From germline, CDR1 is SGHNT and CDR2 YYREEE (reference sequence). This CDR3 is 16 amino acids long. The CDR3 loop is CASSLQGMGPGNTIYF. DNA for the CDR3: TGTGCCAGCAGCTTACAGGGGATGGGACCAGGAAACACCATATATTTT.

CDR3 residues: CASRKGGSNQPQHF. The CDR3 coding sequence is TGTGCCAGCCGCAAGGGCGGTAGCAATCAGCCCCAGCATTTT. The chain is built from TRBV28 and TRBJ1-5; unclear D gene. V was clipped by 8 bases and J by 0 bases, with 11 bases between them. The CDR3 runs 14 residues. Germline V gene data show CDR1 as MDHEN and CDR2 as SYDVKM.